One TCR beta chain is described in this entry. This sample was included in a study of cytomegalovirus exposure and HLA in healthy donors. This CDR3 is 13 amino acids long. V lost 5 bases to trimming and J lost 9 bases; unmatched junction nucleotides: 4. Germline CDR1 is SGHAT and CDR2 is FQDESV (reference sequence). Primers for the PCR totalled 60 Vbeta and 13 Jbeta. Method: immunoSEQ multiplex PCR; TCRdb's copy keeps in-frame clones and lacks some. The table lists 180,000 or so clones, about 79% of them singletons. The specimen was PBMCs. The receptor's source is a man aged 18 to 29 in good health and CMV-seronegative. The rearrangement uses TRBV11-1 and TRBJ2-1; 10 bases align to TRBD1. CDR3 in DNA: TGTGCCAGCAGCCGACAGGGGGCTTCTGAGCAGTTCTTC. Encoded protein: CASSRQGASEQFF.